The sequence of this TCR beta chain was determined in a study of type 1 regulatory T cells. Overall study context: T-allo10 is an in vitro-generated, Tr1-enriched CD4 T cell product specific for alloantigen.

The V gene's germline CDR1 is DFQATT and CDR2 SNEGSKA (reference sequence). Germline trimming cut 0 bases from V and 5 bases from J; bases unmatched to any gene: 13. The length of the CDR3 is 18 residues. From the reads, TCRdb called clonotypes with MiXCR, one entry per CDR3 protein. The sample includes around 69,000 distinct CDR3 sequences, about 62% of them seen just once. As to this clonotype: Antigen: not known.

T-allo10 cells from the graft donor were described as anergic, host-alloantigen-specific, and alloantigen-specific suppressors. This receptor was identified in a human donor in good health. The V gene is TRBV20-1, the J gene TRBJ2-3; 11 bases align to TRBD2. The sequenced sample consisted of cultured T cells, either the whole culture or a sorted T cell fraction (not recorded which). Subset noted: Tr1-enriched cell product generated in vitro against host alloantigens. CDR3 DNA sequence: TGCAGTGCTAGAGATATACTTTTGGCACTAGCGGGAGTAGATACGCAGTATTTT. It specifies CSARDILLALAGVDTQYF.